This T cell receptor beta chain was sequenced in a study of Graves' ophthalmopathy and Graves' hyperthyroidism. This CDR3 has 14 residues. V lost 1 base to trimming and J lost 3 bases, with 9 bases between them. The germline V gene encodes CDR1 SGHVS and CDR2 FQNEAQ. For repertoire sequencing, the TCR beta CDR3 regions were amplified from RNA transcripts. In the first round, RT-PCR was carried out with HTBI primers, and a multiplex PCR formed the second round. TCRdb independently ran MiXCR on the multiplex PCR reads; one entry per CDR3 protein. The sample comprises approximately 700,000 distinct CDR3 sequences, about 41% of which are singletons, and 3% to 4% rests with the top ten. Study-level results: Clonotypes were expanded in thyroid at above 0.001 frequency, and most also appeared in blood.

Ophthalmopathy donors were characterized by moderate-to-severe activity, CAS of at least 3, NOSPECS of at least 4, and duration under 3 months. Many counts were recorded for this clonotype. No antigen is known for it. The material sequenced was peripheral blood. This TCR came from an adult man with Graves' ophthalmopathy. The chain couples TRBV7-8 to TRBJ2-5; D not certain. CDR3 residues: CASSLGETKETQYF. Here the CDR3 DNA reads TGTGCCAGCAGCTTAGGGGAAACAAAAGAGACCCAGTACTTC. Full variable domain (missing parts from reference TRBV7-8 and TRBJ2-5): GAGVSQSPRYKVAKRGQDVALRCDPISGHVSLFWYQQALGQGPEFLTYFQNEAQLDKSGLPSDRFFAERPEGSVSTLKIQRTQQEDSAVYLCASSLGETKETQYFGPGTRLLVL.